Listed here is a single TCR beta chain. The sample has other DNA sequences that encode this CDR3 too. Clones were sequenced by immunoSEQ multiplex PCR, and TCRdb holds only the in-frame ones, with some missing. The sample has more than 300,000 clones; about 87% are singletons. The CDR3 is 14 amino acids. CDR1 SGHRS and CDR2 YFSETQ come from the germline V gene. The V gene lost 4 bases and the J gene lost 2 bases, with 10 bases spanning the gap. This sample stems from a study of blood T cell repertoires in COVID-19. Sequences were obtained from peripheral blood. V is TRBV5-1 and J is TRBJ2-1; D might be TRBD2 (5 bases). This sequence was found in a young woman with COVID-19, enrolled during active disease. The CDR3 nucleotides are TGCGCCAGCAGCCTGGACGGGACCTACAATGAGCAGTTCTTC. Its translation: CASSLDGTYNEQFF.